The next 9 T cell receptor beta chains were all read from a single sample in a study of T cells in Graves' hyperthyroidism and ophthalmopathy. The CDR3 regions of TCR beta were amplified from RNA transcripts. HTBI primers drove first-round RT-PCR of the TCR CDR3. A single record per CDR3 protein comes from TCRdb applying MiXCR to the multiplex PCR reads. Of 500,000 to 750,000 distinct CDR3 sequences listed, approximately 15% were seen once; the top ten hold roughly 7.1%. Source material: blood. The origin of the receptors is a young woman with Graves' ophthalmopathy.

This clonotype was seen repeatedly, ten times or more. V and J are TRBV11-3 and TRBJ2-2; D gene ambiguous. V lost 6 bases and J 1 base, leaving 9 bases between the germline ends. Looked up from germline, CDR1 is SGHNT and CDR2 is YENEEA. The CDR3 covers 14 residues. CDR3 nucleotides: TGTGCCAGCAGGATGGACGAGAACACCGGGGAGCTGTTTTTT. This codes for CASRMDENTGELFF.

The chain recombines TRBV14 with TRBJ1-1, with D maybe TRBD1 (6 bases). From germline, CDR1 is SGHDN and CDR2 FVKESK. The CDR3 loop spans 18 amino acids. Between the trimmed V and J ends, which lost 0 bases and 1 base, there was a span of 18 bases. CDR3 in DNA: TGTGCCAGCAGCCAAGACTACAGGGTTGTCCTTCAGAACACTGAAGCTTTCTTT. This sequence encodes CASSQDYRVVLQNTEAFF.

This clonotype was seen only a few times. The chain is built from TRBV18 and TRBJ2-3, with TRBD1 matching over 8 bases. The V and J ends lost 3 bases and 3 bases, in that order; junction bases with no gene match: 14. Per germline, CDR1 KGHSH and CDR2 LQKENI. The CDR3 is 18 residues long. CDR3 protein: CASSPRAGLDRVTDTQYF. The CDR3 DNA reads TGTGCCAGCTCACCGAGGGCCGGTCTGGACAGGGTGACAGATACGCAGTATTTT.

The gene calls are TRBV5-1 and TRBJ2-5; D is possibly TRBD1 (6 bases). Germline lookup yields CDR1 SGHRS and CDR2 YFSETQ. The CDR3 contains 13 residues. Deletions cut 5 bases from V and 1 base from J, with 9 bases between. The CDR3 loop is CASRQGFQETQYF. CDR3 DNA: TGCGCCAGCAGACAGGGATTCCAAGAGACCCAGTACTTC. The full variable domain, with the rest looked up from reference TRBV5-1 and TRBJ2-5, is KAGVTQTPRYLIKTRGQQVTLSCSPISGHRSVSWYQQTPGQGLQFLFEYFSETQRNKGNFPGRFSGRQFSNSRSEMNVSTLELGDSALYLCASRQGFQETQYFGPGTRLLVL.

Ten or more counts support this clonotype. The chain combines TRBV6-2 or TRBV6-3 with TRBJ2-7; D is uncertain. CDR1 MNHEY and CDR2 SVGEGT come from the germline V gene. CDR3 length: 15 residues. Trimming shortened V by 5 bases and J by 1 base, and 15 bases separated the two germline ends. CDR3 bases: TGTGCCAGCAGTCGGACGGACCCCGGGTCCTACGAGCAGTACTTC. Its protein product is CASSRTDPGSYEQYF.

This clonotype was observed many times. This sequence joins TRBV3-1 and TRBJ2-2, with 12 bases matching TRBD2. The J segment lost 5 bases and the V segment lost 10 bases, leaving 8 bases of the junction unmatched. The germline CDR1 and CDR2 sequences are LGHDT and YNNKEL (reference sequence). This CDR3 comprises 15 residues. CDR3 bases: TGTGCCACCTCTTGGACTAGCGGGAAAACCGGGGAGCTGTTTTTT. The encoded protein is CATSWTSGKTGELFF.

This clonotype came up a few times. The chain joins TRBV20-1 to TRBJ1-2, with 7 bases aligning to TRBD1. J gave up 8 bases and V 3 bases, and 6 bases lay outside the gene matches. CDR3 length equals 12 residues. CDR1 is DFQATT, CDR2 SNEGSKA, per germline (reference sequence). DNA for the CDR3: TGCAGTGCTAGCCGGGACAGAGGCGGCTACACCTTC. The encoded protein is CSASRDRGGYTF.

This clonotype was observed a few times. The chain employs TRBV5-8 and TRBJ1-3; D remains unclear. From germline, CDR1 is SGHTS and CDR2 YDEGEE. V was pared by 4 bases and J by 0 bases, with 17 bases between. The CDR3 loop spans 17 amino acids. CDR3 in amino acids: CASSLRGNTLSGNTIYF. The DNA of the CDR3 is TGTGCCAGCAGCCTCAGAGGGAACACCCTCTCTGGAAACACCATATATTTT.

In its sample, this clonotype was seen many times. The chain couples TRBV3-1 to TRBJ2-2, with D unresolved. The V gene lost 3 bases and the J gene lost 6 bases, with 11 bases spanning the gap. The germline V gene encodes CDR1 LGHDT and CDR2 YNNKEL (reference sequence). This CDR3 region has 14 residues. The CDR3 sequence is CASSHGLVSGELFF. The CDR3 DNA reads TGTGCCAGCAGCCATGGTCTAGTGTCCGGGGAGCTGTTTTTT.